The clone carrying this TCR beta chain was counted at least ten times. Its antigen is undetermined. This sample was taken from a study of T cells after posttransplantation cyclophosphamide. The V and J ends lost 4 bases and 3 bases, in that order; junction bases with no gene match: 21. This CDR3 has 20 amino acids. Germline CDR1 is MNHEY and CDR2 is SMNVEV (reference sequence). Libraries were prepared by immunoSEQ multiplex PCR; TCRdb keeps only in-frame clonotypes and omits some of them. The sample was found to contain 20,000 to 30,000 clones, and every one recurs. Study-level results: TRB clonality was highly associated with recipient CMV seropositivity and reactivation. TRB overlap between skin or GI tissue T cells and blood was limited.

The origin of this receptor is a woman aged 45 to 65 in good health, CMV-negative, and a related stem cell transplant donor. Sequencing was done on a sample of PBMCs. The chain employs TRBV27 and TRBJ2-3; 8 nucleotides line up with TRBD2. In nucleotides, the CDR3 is TGTGCCAGCAGTTCCCGTTCCAGCGGGGGAGGCAATGGGAGGACAGATACGCAGTATTTT. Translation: CASSSRSSGGGNGRTDTQYF.